The entry below gives a single T cell receptor (beta chain) sequence along with its context. Adults between roughly 18 and 89 years of age took part from fewer than 30 US areas. Donors of Cohort 3 who recovered were those that had two negative PCRs, clearance, or symptom resolution. These data originate in a study of blood T cell repertoires in COVID-19. Profiled with immunoSEQ multiplex PCR; TCRdb holds only in-frame clones, not every one. The table lists some 270,000 clones, approximately 83% of them singletons. The V and J ends lost 3 bases and 7 bases, in that order; junction bases with no gene match: 12. The germline V gene encodes CDR1 DFQATT and CDR2 SNEGSKA (reference sequence). This CDR3 has 15 amino acids.

The receptor was derived from a woman in her thirties who had recovered from COVID-19. Sequenced sample: PBMCs or T cells enriched from blood (not recorded which). The chain joins TRBV20-1 to TRBJ1-1; TRBD1 agrees at 9 bases. This chain's CDR3 is CSASGNRGQSFEAFF. CDR3 bases: TGCAGTGCTAGTGGGAACAGGGGGCAGTCTTTTGAAGCTTTCTTT.